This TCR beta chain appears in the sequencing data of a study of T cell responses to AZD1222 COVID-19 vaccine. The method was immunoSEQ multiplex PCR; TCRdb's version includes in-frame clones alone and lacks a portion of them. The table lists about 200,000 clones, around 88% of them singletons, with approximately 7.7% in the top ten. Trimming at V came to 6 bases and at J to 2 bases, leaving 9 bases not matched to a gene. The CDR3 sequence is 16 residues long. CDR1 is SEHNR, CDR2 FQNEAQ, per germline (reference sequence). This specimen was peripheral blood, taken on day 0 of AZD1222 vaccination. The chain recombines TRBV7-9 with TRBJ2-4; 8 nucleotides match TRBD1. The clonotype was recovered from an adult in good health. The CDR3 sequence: CASRSGTGKTKNIQYF. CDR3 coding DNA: TGTGCCAGCAGATCCGGGACAGGCAAAACCAAAAACATTCAGTACTTC.